Listed below are T cell receptor beta chains from one sample, sequenced in a study of OX40 agonist ivuxolimab in advanced cancers. The repertoire was sequenced with immunoSEQ multiplex PCR; TCRdb's copy has only in-frame clones and lacks some. Here the sample spans approximately 50,000 clones, around 83% being singletons. The sequences come from CD4+ or CD8+ T cells sorted from blood, collected in a trial of the OX40 agonist ivuxolimab. These receptors all stem from an adult with an advanced solid tumor such as melanoma, head and neck, liver or kidney cancer. Both conserved end residues are part of each CDR3. Each record gives: J gene, clone size, V gene, D gene, CDR3 DNA, CDR3 protein. The D gene is left open where the match is weak. Size tells how often a clone was seen (once, few, many) or the class of an expanded clone, and some rows leave it out.

>TRBJ1-6|few|TRBV6-5|NA
TGTGCCAGCAGTTTGGACAGCATTAATTCACCCCTCCACTTT
CASSLDSINSPLHF
>TRBJ1-5|once|TRBV6-1|NA
TGTGCCAGCAGTGAAACAGGGATAAATCAGCCCCAGCATTTT
CASSETGINQPQHF
>TRBJ2-6|NA|TRBV7-9|NA
TGTGCCAGCAGCCAAAATTCGGGGGTTTGGACCAACGTCCTGACTTTC
CASSQNSGVWTNVLTF
>TRBJ2-7|NA|TRBV28|NA
TGTGCCAGCAGTTTCCCGGGAAGCTCCTACGAGCAGTACTTC
CASSFPGSSYEQYF
>TRBJ2-5|NA|TRBV18|TRBD1
TGTGCCAGCTCACCTGGACAGGGCCAAGAGACCCAGTACTTC
CASSPGQGQETQYF
>TRBJ1-5|NA|TRBV7-8|NA
TGTGCCAGCAGCGCATCCGGGGCTAGGCAGCCCCAGCATTTT
CASSASGARQPQHF
>TRBJ1-5|few|TRBV28|TRBD1
TGTGCCAGCAGTTTAGGGACAGGGGGCAATCAGCCCCAGCATTTT
CASSLGTGGNQPQHF
>TRBJ2-3|NA|TRBV5-6|NA
TGTGCCAGCAGCTTAGCAGGGGCAACAGATACGCAGTATTTT
CASSLAGATDTQYF
>TRBJ2-1|NA|TRBV4-1|NA
TGCGCCAGCAGCCAAGTCGTTTCCTTAGCACCCTTTTATGAGCAGTTCTTC
CASSQVVSLAPFYEQFF
>TRBJ2-3|NA|TRBV19|NA
TGTGCCAGTAGCGTGGGCACAGATACGCAGTATTTT
CASSVGTDTQYF
>TRBJ1-6|NA|TRBV7-2|NA
TGTGCCAGCAGCTGGACCGTAAACCCGAATTCACCCCTCCACTTT
CASSWTVNPNSPLHF
>TRBJ1-2|NA|TRBV5-1|NA
TGCGCCAGCAGCCCCGGACAGCTTGTTGACTATGGCTACACCTTC
CASSPGQLVDYGYTF
>TRBJ2-7|NA|TRBV30|TRBD1
TGTGCCTGGGGAACAGGGGGCAGAAACGAGCAGTACTTC
CAWGTGGRNEQYF
>TRBJ2-5|few|TRBV6-5|NA
TGTGCCAGCAGTTACTCGAGGACCGGGGGCGGGGAGACCCAGTACTTC
CASSYSRTGGGETQYF
>TRBJ1-1|NA|TRBV5-5|NA
TGTGCCAGCAGCTTGGAGGGGATGCGGTACACTGAAGCTTTCTTT
CASSLEGMRYTEAFF
>TRBJ2-5|NA|TRBV5-5|TRBD2
TGTGCCAGCAGCTCGCCCCGGGACTATGAACCACTTTGGGAGACCCAGTACTTC
CASSSPRDYEPLWETQYF
>TRBJ2-1|once|TRBV27|NA
TGTGCCAGCAGTTTATTGGGGCCGGCGAGCTCCTACAATGAGCAGTTCTTC
CASSLLGPASSYNEQFF
>TRBJ2-5|once|TRBV6-6|TRBD2
TGTGCCAGCGGCCCGGGAGGGGGAGAGACCCAGTACTTC
CASGPGGGETQYF
>TRBJ2-3|NA|TRBV2|TRBD2
TGTGCCAGCAGTTTTTCTAGCGGGGGTGTGGATACGCAGTATTTT
CASSFSSGGVDTQYF
>TRBJ2-1|NA|TRBV4-3|TRBD2
TGCGCCAGCAGCCGAGAAACTAGCGGGGGGGCCGATGAGCAGTTCTTC
CASSRETSGGADEQFF
>TRBJ2-3|NA|TRBV9|NA
TGTGCCAGCAGCGTTGGAGGAGATACGCAGTATTTT
CASSVGGDTQYF
>TRBJ2-6|NA|TRBV7-2|TRBD1
TGTGCCAGCAGCTTGGACAGGTCTGGGGCCAACGTCCTGACTTTC
CASSLDRSGANVLTF
>TRBJ2-2|NA|TRBV7-3|NA
TGTGCCAGCAGAGCGGCAAGCGGCACCGGGGAGCTGTTTTTT
CASRAASGTGELFF
>TRBJ2-5|once|TRBV6-1|NA
TGTGCCAGCAGTCCTAGGGGGGGGGAGACCCAGTACTTC
CASSPRGGETQYF
>TRBJ2-5|NA|TRBV30|NA
TGTGCCTGGAGTTTAGAGACCCAGTACTTC
CAWSLETQYF
>TRBJ2-1|NA|TRBV15|TRBD2
TGTGCCACCAGCTCCTGGGCCCTAGCGGGAGTCAATGAGCAGTTCTTC
CATSSWALAGVNEQFF
>TRBJ1-5|NA|TRBV28|NA
TGTGCCAGCAGTATCCAGTTGGGGGGGCAGGCCAATCAGCCCCAGCATTTT
CASSIQLGGQANQPQHF
>TRBJ2-5|NA|TRBV11-1|NA
TGTGCCAGCAGCAATACCTTGCTAGGGGCTAAAGAGACCCAGTACTTC
CASSNTLLGAKETQYF
>TRBJ1-1|NA|TRBV7-9|NA
TGTGCCAGCAGCTTAGACATGAACACTGAAGCTTTCTTT
CASSLDMNTEAFF
>TRBJ1-1|few|TRBV28|NA
TGTGCCAGCAGTTCCTCTAGGGAAGGGAAGAACACTGAAGCTTTCTTT
CASSSSREGKNTEAFF
>TRBJ1-3|NA|TRBV15|NA
TGTGCCACCAGCAGAGAAGGCCGGCCGACTCGCGGAAACACCATATATTTT
CATSREGRPTRGNTIYF
>TRBJ1-5|NA|TRBV6-1|NA
TGTGCCAGCAGGGCCAGGGGCAATCAGCCCCAGCATTTT
CASRARGNQPQHF
>TRBJ1-1|few|TRBV2|NA
TGTGCCAGCACCGAACAGGGAGCGAACACTGAAGCTTTCTTT
CASTEQGANTEAFF
>TRBJ1-2|NA|TRBV5-4|TRBD1
TGTGCCAGCAGCTTCTCGACAGGGGGGGTCTATGGCTACACCTTC
CASSFSTGGVYGYTF
>TRBJ1-5|NA|TRBV18|TRBD1
TGTGCCAGCTCACAACAGAGATCCGGACAGGGTTCCAATCAGCCCCAGCATTTT
CASSQQRSGQGSNQPQHF
>TRBJ2-5|NA|TRBV7-7|TRBD2
TGTGCCAGCAGCTTCGGGGGGCAAGAGACCCAGTACTTC
CASSFGGQETQYF
>TRBJ1-1|few|TRBV30|NA
TGTGCCTGGAGCTGGGACCAGAAGGCTTTCTTT
CAWSWDQKAFF
>TRBJ1-2|once|TRBV9|TRBD1
TGTGCCAGCAGCCCGACAGGGTCCGACTATGGCTACACCTTC
CASSPTGSDYGYTF
>TRBJ2-5|NA|TRBV5-1|TRBD1
TGCGCCAGCAGCTTCCAAGGACAGGGGAGGCAAGAGACCCAGTACTTC
CASSFQGQGRQETQYF
>TRBJ1-1|NA|TRBV23-1|TRBD1
TGCGCCAGCGGCCCCGGGACAGGGCGGCCTGAAGCTTTCTTT
CASGPGTGRPEAFF
>TRBJ2-1|once|TRBV7-2|TRBD2
TGTGCCAGCAGCTTAGAGGCTAGCGGAATCTACAATGAGCAGTTCTTC
CASSLEASGIYNEQFF
>TRBJ1-4|NA|TRBV2|NA
TGTGCCAGCAGTGAAGATGGGTACTTTAGTGAAAAACTGTTTTTT
CASSEDGYFSEKLFF